This is a list of T cell receptor beta chains from one sample in a study of blood T cells in healthy people across ages. TCRdb reprocessed the 5' RACE reads via MiXCR and lists one record per CDR3 protein. The sample shows 730,000 or so distinct CDR3 sequences, approximately 40% of them seen only once. Sequenced material: blood. The receptors were gathered from a man older than 75 in good health. Both conserved end residues are trimmed from each CDR3. A D gene is named only where the DNA matches it firmly.

TRBJ2-5	TRBD2	TRBV10-3	AISVLARLRY
TRBJ2-4	.	TRBV7-2	ASGRPPGNIQY
TRBJ1-5	.	TRBV6-4	ASSDRAGRGAPQH
TRBJ2-3	.	TRBV7-2	ASSLDYRTDTQY
TRBJ2-5	.	TRBV12-3/TRBV12-4	ASSLGTLEQETQY
TRBJ2-3	TRBD1	TRBV27	ASSPNRGWVQDTQY
TRBJ2-5	.	TRBV4-2	ASSPRGPSQETQY
TRBJ2-3	.	TRBV29-1	SVTGTEFTDTQY
TRBJ2-5	.	TRBV20-1	SARPSTGRQETQY
TRBJ2-5	.	TRBV12-3/TRBV12-4	ASSLGYQETQY
TRBJ1-1	.	TRBV12-3/TRBV12-4	ASSLDSGDGETF
TRBJ2-7	.	TRBV20-1	SASGRYEQY
TRBJ2-3	.	TRBV7-2	ASSLATGGTDTQY
TRBJ2-7	.	TRBV25-1	ASTLYYEQY
TRBJ1-1	TRBD1	TRBV20-1	SARDPGGTEAF
TRBJ2-7	TRBD1	TRBV6-2/TRBV6-3	ASSRTGSRSYEQY
TRBJ2-3	TRBD2	TRBV20-1	SAITSGRTDTQY
TRBJ1-4	TRBD1	TRBV10-3	AISESTGATNEKLF
TRBJ2-7	TRBD1	TRBV10-1	ASSAGGNEQY
TRBJ2-7	.	TRBV3-1	ATRGSGEQY
TRBJ2-5	TRBD1	TRBV20-1	SATQGARETQY
TRBJ2-7	.	TRBV20-1	SARGTSPPYEQY
TRBJ2-3	TRBD2	TRBV20-1	SARRGGPDTQY
TRBJ2-5	TRBD2	TRBV15	ATAGGGETQY
TRBJ2-7	TRBD1	TRBV14	ASSQETGREQY